The source of this T cell receptor beta chain is a study of shared clonotypes between healthy human individuals. Study-wide results and caveats: The study found lower generation probabilities in non-shared clonotypes than in those shared by all four donors.

Here immunoSEQ multiplex PCR was the method, and the copy in TCRdb shows in-frame clones only, minus some. The data hold approximately 2,000,000 clones, with around 93% observed a single time. Germline CDR1 reads SGHRS; CDR2 reads YFSETQ. The CDR3 covers 13 residues. The V end was cut by 4 bases, the J end by 6 bases, with 12 bases between. About this clone itself: What it binds is unknown.

The split of CD4+ cells yielded CD45RA+ naive and CD45RA-negative memory subsets. This clonotype was obtained from a man younger than 35 in good health. Some clones in this sample may be carry-over from other donors' samples. The specimen sequenced was naive CD4+ T cells from PBMCs. Subset here: CD45RA+ positively selected. The rearrangement joins TRBV5-1 to TRBJ2-3; D unclear. The CDR3 spells CASSQDGPDTQYF. CDR3 bases: TGCGCCAGCAGCCAAGACGGTCCCGATACGCAGTATTTT.